Listed below are T cell receptor beta chains from one sample, sequenced in a study of blood T cell repertoires in COVID-19. The method was immunoSEQ multiplex PCR; TCRdb's version includes in-frame clones alone and lacks a portion of them. The data show tens of thousands of clones, with around 89% seen just once and around 1.3% held by the top ten. Sample: peripheral blood. The receptors were sampled from a woman aged 55-70 years with acute or convalescent COVID-19. The CDR3 runs from the conserved cysteine through the conserved F or W. The D gene is left open where the match is weak. Clone size is shown for a subset of rows, as once, few, many or a class of expanded clone.

>TRBV5-4|13|few|TRBJ2-5|NA
TGTGCCAGCAGCTTGCCTAGGGGCGAGACCCAGTACTTC
CASSLPRGETQYF
>TRBV6-4|14|NA|TRBJ2-5|NA
TGTGCCAGCAGTAAACTAGTTTTCGAGGAGACCCAGTACTTC
CASSKLVFEETQYF
>TRBV6-2/TRBV6-3|19|NA|TRBJ2-6|TRBD1
TGTGCCAGCAGTCAACATCCGGGACAGGCAATATCTGGGGCCAACGTCCTGACTTTC
CASSQHPGQAISGANVLTF
>TRBV15|16|NA|TRBJ1-3|TRBD1
TGTGCCACCAGCAGAGGACCAGGGGGATTTGGAAACACCATATATTTT
CATSRGPGGFGNTIYF
>TRBV16|13|NA|TRBJ1-1|NA
TGTGCCAGCAGCCCACGGGGTTACACTGAAGCTTTCTTT
CASSPRGYTEAFF
>TRBV6-2/TRBV6-3|15|NA|TRBJ2-3|NA
TGTGCCAGCAGTCAACCGGGACTTCTCACAGATACGCAGTATTTT
CASSQPGLLTDTQYF
>TRBV7-2|15|NA|TRBJ1-2|TRBD1
TGTGCCAGCAGCTTGGACAGGAGGGCCAACTATGGCTACACCTTC
CASSLDRRANYGYTF
>TRBV6-5|16|NA|TRBJ1-3|TRBD1
TGTGCCAGCAGTTCCGGGACAGGGACTTCTGGAAACACCATATATTTT
CASSSGTGTSGNTIYF
>TRBV28|15|NA|TRBJ2-5|TRBD1
TGTGCCAGCAGTTTCGCGCAGGGGGCAGGAGAGACCCAGTACTTC
CASSFAQGAGETQYF
>TRBV6-5|15|NA|TRBJ1-1|TRBD1
TGTGCCAGCAGTTATAGGACAGGAATGAACACTGAAGCTTTCTTT
CASSYRTGMNTEAFF
>TRBV30|17|NA|TRBJ2-1|TRBD2
TGTGCCCGAGGGACTAGCGGGTATGGGAGCTCCTACAATGAGCAGTTCTTC
CARGTSGYGSSYNEQFF
>TRBV11-2|15|NA|TRBJ2-1|TRBD2
TGTGCCAGCAGCCTGAGCGGGGGGGCCGTCGGTGAGCAGTTCTTC
CASSLSGGAVGEQFF
>TRBV3-1/TRBV3-2|17|NA|TRBJ1-5|TRBD1
TGTGCCAGCAGCCCGAGTCCCGGGACAGGGATCGGGCAGCCCCAGCATTTT
CASSPSPGTGIGQPQHF
>TRBV6-5|16|NA|TRBJ1-1|TRBD1
TGTGCCAGCAGTTCCCCCCTACAGGGGCGGAGCACTGAAGCTTTCTTT
CASSSPLQGRSTEAFF
>TRBV7-6|16|NA|TRBJ1-3|NA
TGTGCCAGCAGCCTGGCGGGTCCGAGCTCTGGAAACACCATATATTTT
CASSLAGPSSGNTIYF
>TRBV7-9|15|NA|TRBJ1-2|TRBD1
TGTGCCAGCAGCAAAGGACAGGATGGTCCCTATGGCTACACCTTC
CASSKGQDGPYGYTF